Shown below are 17 T cell receptor beta chains from a single sample sequenced in a study of radiotherapy plus CTLA-4 blockade in lung cancer. The data were produced by immunoSEQ multiplex PCR, yet TCRdb's version contains in-frame clones alone and is incomplete. The table lists fewer than 95,000 clones, 83% of them singletons. The sample here was peripheral blood, taken from a patient treated with radiotherapy plus ipilimumab. Receptors were obtained from a human donor with non-small cell lung cancer who had stable disease on radiotherapy plus ipilimumab.

In the case of this clone: Compared with germline, one end of the junction differs, possibly owing to a read error. The rearrangement uses TRBV27 and TRBJ2-1; a weak D match, TRBD2 (5 bases). Germline CDR1 reads MNHEY; CDR2 reads SMNVEV (reference sequence). The CDR3 spans 15 residues. The DNA for the CDR3 is TGTGCCAGCGGTTTGTGGGAGAGCTCCTACAATGAGCAGTTCTTC. Translation: CASGLWESSYNEQFF.

In DNA form, the CDR3 reads TGTGCCTGGAAGGACTGGGGCGGGAGGGCCGGCGAGCAGTACTTC. Translated, it gives CAWKDWGGRAGEQYF. J is TRBJ2-7 and V is TRBV30; 9 nucleotides agree with TRBD2. The CDR3 is made up of 15 amino acids. The junction had 13 bases not matched to a gene; V was cut back by 4 bases and J by 6 bases. CDR1 and CDR2 from the germline V gene are GTSNPN and SVGIG (reference sequence).

This clone was seen only a few times. The chain recombines TRBV19 with TRBJ1-2; 8 bases agree with TRBD1. The CDR3 is 15 residues long. V was clipped by 7 bases and J by 1 base; unmatched bases: 8. Looked up from germline, CDR1 is LNHDA and CDR2 is SQIVND (reference sequence). CDR3 residues: CASKGQVGDNYGYTF. In nucleotides, the CDR3 is TGTGCCAGTAAGGGACAGGTGGGGGATAACTATGGCTACACCTTC.

The J gene is TRBJ1-2, the V gene TRBV6-1, with D perhaps TRBD1 (5 bases). V was clipped by 3 bases and J by 4 bases, with 12 bases between them. The CDR3 is 14 residues long. From germline, CDR1 is MNHNS and CDR2 SASEGT. CDR3 coding DNA: TGTGCCAGCAGTGAGGGGCCCGGCGGCTATGGCTACACCTTC. Translated, it gives CASSEGPGGYGYTF.

The V and J genes are TRBV5-1 and TRBJ2-3, with 10 positions matching TRBD2. Trimming removed 0 bases from V and 3 bases from J; junction bases left unmatched: 4. Germline lookup yields CDR1 SGHRS and CDR2 YFSETQ. This CDR3 has 16 residues. This CDR3 is CASSLGKRGGTDTQYF. CDR3 nucleotides: TGCGCCAGCAGCTTGGGGAAGCGGGGGGGAACAGATACGCAGTATTTT.

The table lists this clone with a count of one. The V gene is TRBV5-6, the J gene TRBJ1-3; tentatively, D is TRBD1 (6 bases). The CDR3 sequence is 15 residues long. Germline assignment: CDR1 SGHDT and CDR2 YYEEEE. Trimming pared 7 bases from V and 0 bases from J, leaving 14 bases between. In DNA form, the CDR3 reads TGTGCCAGCTCACTGAGGGGGTACTCTGGAAACACCATATATTTT. Its protein product is CASSLRGYSGNTIYF. Complete variable domain (other parts from reference TRBV5-6 and TRBJ1-3): DAGVTQSPTHLIKTRGQQVTLRCSPKSGHDTVSWYQQALGQGPQFIFQYYEEEERQRGNFPDRFSGHQFPNYSSELNVNALLLGDSALYLCASSLRGYSGNTIYFGEGSWLTVV.

The chain has TRBV9 and TRBJ2-1; D not resolved. The CDR3 length is 14 residues. The germline gives CDR1 SGDLS, CDR2 YYNGEE. Trimming left V 4 bases short and J 3 bases short, with 11 bases between. Here the CDR3 DNA reads TGTGCCAGCAGCACCAGGACGGACTACAATGAGCAGTTCTTC. Its translation is CASSTRTDYNEQFF.

This sequence joins TRBV9 and TRBJ2-3; D unclear. Per the germline V gene, CDR1 is SGDLS and CDR2 is YYNGEE. This CDR3 contains 14 residues. The V end was cut by 0 bases, the J end by 1 base, with 6 bases between. Here the CDR3 DNA reads TGTGCCAGCAGCGTAGTATCGGGCACAGATACGCAGTATTTT. It codes for CASSVVSGTDTQYF.

The chain uses TRBV30 and TRBJ2-5; 7 bases are shared with TRBD1. The germline gives CDR1 GTSNPN, CDR2 SVGIG (reference sequence). With 6 bases clipped from V and 5 bases from J, the junction kept 6 bases outside the gene matches. This CDR3 has 12 residues. The CDR3 sequence is CACATGVETQYF. CDR3 coding DNA: TGTGCCTGTGCAACAGGGGTTGAGACCCAGTACTTC.

This clone was seen once. The V and J genes are TRBV5-1 and TRBJ2-2, with a weak D call TRBD2 (6 bases). Germline-derived CDR1 and CDR2 are SGHRS and YFSETQ. Trimming shortened V by 0 bases and J by 0 bases, and 9 bases separated the two germline ends. The CDR3 runs to 16 residues. The CDR3 sequence: CASSLELATNTGELFF. The CDR3 DNA reads as TGCGCCAGCAGCTTGGAGCTAGCGACGAACACCGGGGAGCTGTTTTTT. The full variable domain, completed using reference TRBV5-1 and TRBJ2-2, is KAGVTQTPRYLIKTRGQQVTLSCSPISGHRSVSWYQQTPGQGLQFLFEYFSETQRNKGNFPGRFSGRQFSNSRSEMNVSTLELGDSALYLCASSLELATNTGELFFGEGSRLTVL.

The CDR3: CASSLGPDRGIGQYF. The DNA of the CDR3 is TGTGCCAGCAGCTTGGGTCCCGACAGGGGGATCGGGCAGTACTTC. V and J are TRBV5-6 and TRBJ2-7; 9 bases map to TRBD1. Germline CDR1 is SGHDT and CDR2 is YYEEEE. The CDR3 spans 15 residues. Unmatched junction bases numbered 10, after V lost 0 bases and J lost 9 bases.

For this clone: A junction boundary mismatches the germline segment, possibly from a read error. The V gene is TRBV6-1, the J gene TRBJ1-5; unclear D gene. The CDR3 is made up of 12 amino acids. Looked up from germline, CDR1 is MNHNS and CDR2 is SASEGT. In DNA form, the CDR3 reads TGTGCCAGCAGTAAAGCCCCTGAGCCCCAGCATTTT. This sequence encodes CASSKAPEPQHF.

The V and J genes are TRBV5-4 and TRBJ2-3; no clear D gene. CDR3 length equals 15 residues. Germline V gives CDR1 SGHNT, CDR2 YYREEE (reference sequence). V dropped 0 bases and J dropped 4 bases, with 12 bases sitting between them. The CDR3 here is CASSLAAVMPDTQYF. The CDR3 DNA follows: TGTGCCAGCAGCTTGGCGGCCGTAATGCCAGATACGCAGTATTTT.

V and J are TRBV9 and TRBJ1-5; TRBD1 might be the D (6 bases). This CDR3 region has 14 residues. Germline CDR1 reads SGDLS; CDR2 reads YYNGEE. The germline V and J ends were trimmed by 4 bases and 2 bases, with 10 bases remaining between them. The CDR3 coding sequence is TGTGCCAGCAGCATACAGGGAGGCAATCAGCCCCAGCATTTT. Its translation: CASSIQGGNQPQHF.

A single count supports this clone. The chain joins TRBV27 to TRBJ1-1; 8 bases line up with TRBD1. Looked up from germline, CDR1 is MNHEY and CDR2 is SMNVEV (reference sequence). V lost 7 bases to trimming and J lost 10 bases; unmatched junction nucleotides: 14. The length of the CDR3 is 14 residues. In nucleotides, the CDR3 is TGTGCCAGCACCCCGTGGGGAATCACAGGGGGAGCTTTCTTT. Translating it yields CASTPWGITGGAFF.

The CDR3 loop is CASSPPGQSSYNEQFF. The CDR3 nucleotides are TGTGCCAGCTCACCACCAGGGCAAAGCTCCTACAATGAGCAGTTCTTC. The V gene is TRBV18, the J gene TRBJ2-1; D gene unclear. Germline V lookup: CDR1 KGHSH, CDR2 LQKENI. The CDR3 is 16 residues long. The V and J ends lost 0 bases and 0 bases respectively, with 9 bases between them.

This clone came up once. The chain is built from TRBV18 and TRBJ1-4; D is perhaps TRBD1 (6 bases). Per germline, CDR1 KGHSH and CDR2 LQKENI. Trimming shortened V by 0 bases and J by 0 bases, and 11 bases separated the two germline ends. The CDR3 totals 17 residues. The CDR3 sequence is CASSPPAGGTTNEKLFF. For the CDR3, the DNA is TGTGCCAGCTCACCACCGGCGGGGGGCACAACTAATGAAAAACTGTTTTTT. Variable domain in full (rest from reference TRBV18 and TRBJ1-4): NAGVMQNPRHLVRRRGQEARLRCSPMKGHSHVYWYRQLPEEGLKFMVYLQKENIIDESGMPKERFSAEFPKEGPSILRIQQVVRGDSAAYFCASSPPAGGTTNEKLFFGSGTQLSVL.